This T cell receptor (beta chain) appears in the sequencing data of a study of T cell changes during pregnancy in multiple sclerosis. This clone was seen only once. TCRdb's table, derived via immunoSEQ multiplex PCR, lists solely in-frame clones and lacks some. The data hold some 120,000 clones, with about 90% observed a single time. The germline gives CDR1 SGHTA, CDR2 FQGNSA. CDR3 length equals 13 residues. The germline V and J ends were trimmed by 2 bases and 6 bases, with 10 bases remaining between them. This clonotype was sampled from a female donor with multiple sclerosis, enrolled in a pregnancy study. The sequenced sample was peripheral blood, obtained in the third trimester of pregnancy. J is TRBJ1-2 and V is TRBV7-2, with D perhaps matching TRBD1 (5 bases). CDR3: CASSLSQGHGYTF. For the CDR3, the DNA is TGTGCCAGCAGCTTAAGTCAGGGTCATGGCTACACCTTC.